This entry is about one TCR beta chain. Its antigen is currently unknown. The data originate from a study of cytomegalovirus exposure and HLA in healthy donors. Study-wide background: As an earlier analysis found, roughly 170 million T cells yielded 90 million to 140 million unique TCR beta sequences. Falling in the Caucasian-associated ancestry cluster were about four fifths of 350 to 400 genotyped donors.

Sampled while nominally healthy, donors likely had unrecorded immune exposures. Findings and caveats of the study: Relative to equally common others, HLA-associated TCR beta chains showed greater clonal expansion in a later analysis.

Looked up from germline, CDR1 is LNHDA and CDR2 is SQIVND (reference sequence). The CDR3 runs 16 residues. V shed 4 bases, J shed 1 base, and the junction held 9 bases outside the gene matches. The study ran its PCR with 60 Vbeta and 13 Jbeta primers. TCRdb's table, derived via immunoSEQ multiplex PCR, lists solely in-frame clones and lacks some. The data contain roughly 130,000 clones, over 60% of them singletons. The rearrangement links TRBV19 to TRBJ2-5; 7 bases agree with TRBD2. Sequenced: PBMCs. The clonotype was recovered from a male donor in good health and CMV-seropositive. Here the CDR3 reads CASSTYLGRAQETQYF. Written as DNA, the CDR3 is TGTGCCAGTAGTACCTACTTGGGGAGGGCCCAAGAGACCCAGTACTTC.